One sample yielded the 23 T cell receptor beta chains listed below, sequenced in a study of blood T cell repertoires in COVID-19. Assay: immunoSEQ multiplex PCR; the TCRdb copy retains only in-frame clones and omits some. The sample has around 450,000 clones, about 90% seen once. Sequencing used PBMCs or T cells enriched from blood (not recorded which). All receptors derive from a man aged 18 to 29 who had recovered from COVID-19.

The chain links TRBV2 to TRBJ2-1; 10 nucleotides align to TRBD2. V shed 6 bases, J shed 7 bases, and the junction held 9 bases outside the gene matches. Germline CDR1 reads SNHLY; CDR2 reads FYNNEI. The CDR3 contains 15 residues. CDR3 nucleotides: TGTGCCAGCAGCCTAAGCGGGGGGGGATCAAATGAGCAGTTCTTC. Protein product: CASSLSGGGSNEQFF.

This clone was picked up a small number of times. V usage is TRBV3-1 (or the pseudogene TRBV3-2) and J usage is TRBJ1-5; perhaps TRBD1 as D (6 bases). CDR3 length: 15 amino acids. In germline, CDR1 is LGHDT, CDR2 YNNKEL (reference sequence). V lost 4 bases to trimming and J lost 1 base, with 11 bases between them. CDR3 sequence reads: CASSPQGLSNQPQHF. The CDR3 DNA is TGTGCCAGCAGCCCCCAGGGGTTGAGCAATCAGCCCCAGCATTTT.

In the case of this clone: The sample holds other DNA sequences that translate to the same CDR3. The gene calls are TRBV2 and TRBJ1-6; D gene ambiguous. The V and J ends lost 0 bases and 10 bases respectively, with 10 bases between them. This CDR3 has 14 amino acids. Germline CDR1 is SNHLY and CDR2 is FYNNEI. CDR3 bases: TGTGCCAGCAGTGAAGCCCGGGGAGGCTCACCCCTCCACTTT. It specifies CASSEARGGSPLHF.

The gene calls are TRBV5-1 and TRBJ2-5, with TRBD1 identical over 12 bases. This CDR3 has 18 amino acids. CDR1 is SGHRS, CDR2 YFSETQ, per germline. With 3 bases clipped from V and 2 bases from J, the junction kept 11 bases outside the gene matches. CDR3 loop: CASSSLWDRGQFQETQYF. CDR3 bases: TGCGCCAGCAGCTCGCTCTGGGACAGGGGGCAATTTCAAGAGACCCAGTACTTC.

The V gene is TRBV10-2, the J gene TRBJ1-1, with a tentative D call TRBD1 (6 bases). V was clipped by 6 bases and J by 7 bases, with 15 bases between them. This CDR3 has 13 residues. The V gene's germline CDR1 is WSHSY and CDR2 SAAADI. The CDR3, as DNA: TGCGCCAGCAGAGAACTACAGGGCCATGAAGCTTTCTTT. Amino acid sequence: CASRELQGHEAFF.

The V gene is TRBV3-1 (or the pseudogene TRBV3-2), the J gene TRBJ2-5; a weak D match, TRBD2 (5 bases). The CDR3 has 14 residues. Germline CDR1 LGHDT, CDR2 YNNKEL (reference sequence). The V end lost 4 bases, the J end lost 4 bases, and 13 bases lay between the germline ends. CDR3: CASSRDPSGETQYF. CDR3 nucleotides: TGTGCCAGCAGCCGAGACCCCAGCGGAGAGACCCAGTACTTC.

The J gene is TRBJ2-7, the V gene TRBV7-2, with D possibly matching TRBD2 (6 bases). The germline V and J ends were trimmed by 5 bases and 2 bases, with 13 bases remaining between them. The CDR3 length is 14 residues. The germline gives CDR1 SGHTA, CDR2 FQGNSA. The CDR3: CASSPTGGPYEQYF. The CDR3 coding sequence is TGTGCCAGCAGCCCCACCGGGGGACCCTACGAGCAGTACTTC.

V and J are TRBV5-1 and TRBJ2-5; the D gene is possibly TRBD1 (6 bases). The CDR3 has 15 amino acids. In germline, CDR1 is SGHRS, CDR2 YFSETQ. Trimming removed 3 bases at V and 5 bases at J, with 17 bases between. The CDR3 region has the DNA TGCGCCAGCAGCTACGGACAGTCCCTTAGGGAGACCCAGTACTTC. As protein: CASSYGQSLRETQYF.

The rearrangement links TRBV29-1 to TRBJ1-3; TRBD1 agrees at 7 bases. The trim removed 6 bases at V and 0 bases at J, leaving 2 bases unmatched. Germline assignment: CDR1 SQVTM and CDR2 ANQGSEA. The CDR3 extends over 13 amino acids. CDR3 sequence: CSVGTDSGNTIYF. The CDR3 DNA follows: TGCAGCGTCGGGACAGACTCTGGAAACACCATATATTTT. Together with reference TRBV29-1 and TRBJ1-3, the CDR3 gives the full variable domain: SAVISQKPSRDICQRGTSLTIQCQVDSQVTMMFWYRQQPGQSLTLIATANQGSEATYESGFVIDKFPISRPNLTFSTLTVSNMSPEDSSIYLCSVGTDSGNTIYFGEGSWLTVV.

The chain uses TRBV7-8 and TRBJ2-3; D not certain. Germline V gene data show CDR1 as SGHVS and CDR2 as FQNEAQ. The CDR3 extends over 16 amino acids. Trimming left V 2 bases short and J 0 bases short, with 12 bases between. For the CDR3, the DNA is TGTGCCAGCAGCTTAAGGAATTCGGAGAGCACAGATACGCAGTATTTT. Amino acid sequence: CASSLRNSESTDTQYF.

The count of this clone is one. The chain's CDR3 is CASSLDRYRRTEAFF. DNA for the CDR3: TGTGCCAGCAGCTTAGACAGGTATCGACGCACTGAAGCTTTCTTT. The genes are TRBV7-8 and TRBJ1-1, with D possibly matching TRBD1 (5 bases). Deletions cut 1 base from V and 4 bases from J, with 13 bases between. Germline V gene data show CDR1 as SGHVS and CDR2 as FQNEAQ. There are 15 residues in the CDR3.

The chain is built from TRBV2 and TRBJ2-5, with TRBD2 matching 7 bases. The V gene's germline CDR1 is SNHLY and CDR2 FYNNEI. The V and J ends lost 2 bases and 2 bases, in that order; junction bases with no gene match: 5. CDR3 length: 15 residues. The CDR3 region has the DNA TGTGCCAGCAGTGAAATGGCTAGCGGTCAAGAGACCCAGTACTTC. Residues: CASSEMASGQETQYF. Full variable domain (outside the CDR3, taken from reference TRBV2 and TRBJ2-5): EPEVTQTPSHQVTQMGQEVILRCVPISNHLYFYWYRQILGQKVEFLVSFYNNEISEKSEIFDDQFSVERPDGSNFTLKIRSTKLEDSAMYFCASSEMASGQETQYFGPGTRLLVL.

This clone was seen just once. An end of the junction differs from the germline gene, which may be a read error. The V call is TRBV5-5, the J call TRBJ2-7; D might be TRBD1 (6 bases). CDR3 length: 14 residues. Germline assignment: CDR1 SGHKS and CDR2 YYEKEE (reference sequence). The CDR3 DNA follows: TGTGCCAGCAGCTTGAACAGGGACCCCTACGCGCAGTACTTC. Amino acid sequence: CASSLNRDPYAQYF.

The rearrangement uses TRBV7-9 and TRBJ2-7; D possibly corresponds to TRBD1 (6 bases). V shed 1 base and J shed 6 bases, with 13 bases lying between them. In germline, CDR1 is SEHNR, CDR2 FQNEAQ (reference sequence). The CDR3 spans 14 residues. CDR3 DNA sequence: TGTGCCAGCAGCTTAGGGCAGGGGAAGGCCGAGCAGTACTTC. This codes for CASSLGQGKAEQYF.

This chain links TRBV4-1 with TRBJ1-4, with a weak D call TRBD1 (5 bases). V gave up 4 bases and J gave up 8 bases, with 14 bases separating them. The germline V gene encodes CDR1 MGHRA and CDR2 YSYEKL. The CDR3 has 14 amino acids. CDR3 coding DNA: TGCGCCAGCAGCCTCAGTGGAGGGACCGAAAAACTGTTTTTT. It yields the protein CASSLSGGTEKLFF.

This chain connects TRBV4-1 to TRBJ2-5, with 8 bases matching TRBD1. The CDR3 is made up of 15 amino acids. V lost 4 bases, J lost 2 bases, and 6 bases stayed unmatched. Looked up from germline, CDR1 is MGHRA and CDR2 is YSYEKL. The CDR3 loop is CASSPLGTGQETQYF. The CDR3 region has the DNA TGCGCCAGCAGCCCTCTCGGGACAGGACAAGAGACCCAGTACTTC.

The V gene is TRBV5-1, the J gene TRBJ2-7; 7 positions agree with TRBD2. The CDR3 runs to 15 residues. The germline V gene has CDR1 SGHRS and CDR2 YFSETQ. V dropped 4 bases and J dropped 0; count of bases not matched to a gene: 7. The CDR3 protein is CASSNRRDYSYEQYF. Here the CDR3 DNA reads TGCGCCAGCAGCAACCGCCGGGACTACTCCTACGAGCAGTACTTC.

This rearrangement joins TRBV10-2 to TRBJ2-2; the D gene is possibly TRBD2 (6 bases). Germline V CDR1 and CDR2: WSHSY, SAAADI. Trimming removed 6 bases at V and 5 bases at J, with 7 bases between. CDR3 size: 12 residues. The CDR3 loop reads CASRGRTGELFF. The CDR3 DNA sequence: TGCGCCAGCAGGGGGAGGACCGGGGAGCTGTTTTTT.

The CDR3 region is CASTITGGGGYGYTF. In DNA, the CDR3 is TGTGCCAGCACAATTACAGGGGGCGGAGGCTATGGCTACACCTTC. The chain uses TRBV6-5 and TRBJ1-2; 9 bases fit TRBD1. The J segment lost 4 bases and the V segment lost 7 bases, leaving 10 bases of the junction unmatched. This CDR3 spans 15 amino acids. CDR1 and CDR2 (germline): MNHEY, SVGAGI.

This chain uses TRBV14 with TRBJ1-2; possibly TRBD1 for D (5 bases). The CDR3 loop spans 13 amino acids. V lost 1 base to trimming and J lost 7 bases, with 10 bases between them. CDR1 is SGHDN and CDR2 is FVKESK in the germline V gene. The CDR3 bases are TGTGCCAGCAGCCAAGGTCAGGGAGGTGGCTACACCTTC. It yields the protein CASSQGQGGGYTF.

The chain recombines TRBV3-1 (or the pseudogene TRBV3-2) with TRBJ1-1; TRBD1 agrees at 8 bases. CDR3 length: 15 amino acids. Germline V gene data show CDR1 as LGHDT and CDR2 as YNNKEL (reference sequence). The V gene end was trimmed by 5 bases and the J gene end by 7 bases; junction bases not matched to a gene: 12. The CDR3, as DNA: TGTGCCAGCAGCTTTAGGCAGGGGGCGCGGGGTGAAGCTTTCTTT. Translated, it gives CASSFRQGARGEAFF.

The chain is built from TRBV5-1 and TRBJ1-6; no firm D call. CDR3 length equals 16 residues. Trimming took 4 bases from V and 7 from J, leaving 18 bases between them. The V gene's germline CDR1 is SGHRS and CDR2 YFSETQ. CDR3 nucleotides: TGCGCCAGCAGCCTCCCCACCGACACGTCGAATTCACCCCTCCACTTT. This codes for CASSLPTDTSNSPLHF.

The V gene is TRBV20-1, the J gene TRBJ1-5; a possible D gene is TRBD1 (5 bases). CDR3 length equals 15 residues. Looked up from germline, CDR1 is DFQATT and CDR2 is SNEGSKA (reference sequence). V lost 3 bases to trimming and J lost 0 bases, with 12 bases between them. The CDR3 reads CSASSGIGSNQPQHF. The DNA of the CDR3 is TGCAGTGCTAGTTCAGGGATTGGTAGCAATCAGCCCCAGCATTTT.